This T cell receptor beta chain was documented in a study of control samples from healthy donors and cancer patients. Profiled with immunoSEQ multiplex PCR; TCRdb holds only in-frame clones, not every one. This sample lists some 190,000 clones; its ten largest clones have approximately 2.2%. V lost 4 bases and J 0 bases, leaving 3 bases between the germline ends. The CDR3 totals 11 residues. Germline V gene lookup returns CDR1 GTSNPN and CDR2 SVGIG (reference sequence). This clonotype was obtained from a young woman in good health. The chain carries TRBV30 and TRBJ2-5, with D unresolved. Material: blood. In DNA, the CDR3 is TGTGCCTGGACGGACCAAGAGACCCAGTACTTC. It encodes CAWTDQETQYF.